These 26 T cell receptor beta chains came from one sample sequenced in a study of healthy donors' naive CD4 and CD8 T cells. Each TCR library used approximately 500 ng of total RNA and a linear amplification protocol. TCRdb re-called the reads with MiXCR, one entry per CDR3 protein. The data show about 180,000 distinct CDR3 sequences, 65% to 75% seen once. Specimen: naive CD4+ and CD8+ T cells sorted from blood, pooled from several donors. The receptors here all came from a pool of human donors in good health; the sample pools cells from several healthy donors.

Only one count was recorded for this clonotype. The chain couples TRBV6-5 to TRBJ1-1; 9 nucleotides line up with TRBD1. The V segment lost 6 bases and the J segment 3 bases; nucleotides outside the gene matches: 8. The CDR3 is 15 amino acids. Germline V lookup: CDR1 MNHEY, CDR2 SVGAGI. The CDR3 bases are TGTGCCAGCAGCCGACAGGGGGTAGAGGACACTGAAGCTTTCTTT. This encodes CASSRQGVEDTEAFF.

The chain is built from TRBV6-2 or TRBV6-3 and TRBJ2-7, with a tentative D call TRBD2 (5 bases). From germline, CDR1 is MNHEY and CDR2 SVGEGT. Between the trimmed V and J ends, which lost 11 bases and 5 bases, there was a span of 13 bases. The CDR3 length is 11 residues. CDR3 coding DNA: TGTGCCTCCCGGGCCGGGGACGAGCAGTACTTC. Protein product: CASRAGDEQYF.

This chain links TRBV29-1 with TRBJ2-1, with D possibly being TRBD2 (5 bases). The germline V and J ends were trimmed by 3 bases and 10 bases, with 10 bases remaining between them. Germline assignment: CDR1 SQVTM and CDR2 ANQGSEA. The CDR3 length is 11 residues. CDR3 amino acids: CSVEVTGEQFF. DNA of the CDR3: TGCAGCGTTGAGGTTACGGGGGAGCAGTTCTTC.

The V and J genes are TRBV27 and TRBJ1-5, with 7 bases fitting TRBD1. Germline V gene lookup returns CDR1 MNHEY and CDR2 SMNVEV (reference sequence). V shed 5 bases and J 1 base; nucleotides not matched to a gene: 5. The CDR3 contains 15 residues. CDR3 DNA: TGTGCCAGCAGTGAGGGACAGTTCAGCAATCAGCCCCAGCATTTT. It is translated as CASSEGQFSNQPQHF.

V usage is TRBV15 and J usage is TRBJ2-5; D is possibly TRBD1 or TRBD2 (5 bases each). Germline-derived CDR1 and CDR2 are LNHNV and YYDKDF (reference sequence). Trimming left V 3 bases short and J 4 bases short, with 15 bases between. The CDR3 extends over 15 amino acids. DNA for the CDR3: TGTGCCACCAGCAGGATGGGACCCCGCGGAGAGACCCAGTACTTC. Protein product: CATSRMGPRGETQYF.

This clonotype was observed a single time. V and J are TRBV27 and TRBJ2-3; D unresolved. Germline V gene sequence: CDR1 MNHEY, CDR2 SMNVEV (reference sequence). There are 11 residues in the CDR3. Trimming pared 6 bases from V and 4 bases from J, leaving 5 bases between. The CDR3 here is CASSGSDTQYF. CDR3 coding DNA: TGTGCCAGCAGCGGGTCAGATACGCAGTATTTT.

This clonotype was seen a few times. The V gene is TRBV29-1, the J gene TRBJ1-2; D unclear. Trimming removed 2 bases from V and 0 bases from J, with 16 bases in between. The CDR3 is made up of 16 amino acids. Germline lookup yields CDR1 SQVTM and CDR2 ANQGSEA. CDR3 sequence reads: CSVERVSGHPNYGYTF. The CDR3 DNA reads TGCAGCGTTGAAAGGGTGTCTGGGCATCCTAACTATGGCTACACCTTC.

This sequence joins TRBV12-3 or TRBV12-4 and TRBJ2-7, with TRBD2 as a possible D gene (5 bases). Trimming shortened V by 6 bases and J by 6 bases, and 15 bases separated the two germline ends. This CDR3 contains 13 residues. CDR3: CASSTLVPFEQYF. The CDR3, as DNA: TGTGCCAGCAGCACACTAGTACCCTTCGAGCAGTACTTC.

This clonotype was detected only once. The chain has TRBV27 and TRBJ1-6; 10 bases align to TRBD1. After removal of 5 bases from V and 0 bases from J, the junction contained 7 bases not matched to a gene. The CDR3 contains 18 residues. Germline V gene lookup returns CDR1 MNHEY and CDR2 SMNVEV (reference sequence). The CDR3 is CASSTPDRGSSYNSPLHF. The CDR3 region has the DNA TGTGCCAGCAGTACCCCGGACAGGGGGAGCTCCTATAATTCACCCCTCCACTTT.

The rearrangement links TRBV12-3 or TRBV12-4 to TRBJ2-7; D is unclear. The CDR3 runs to 13 residues. The V end was cut by 6 bases, the J end by 7 bases, with 16 bases between. CDR3 residues: CASSSLRSEEQYF. The CDR3 DNA is TGTGCCAGCAGCTCCCTCAGGTCCGAGGAGCAGTACTTC.

The chain is built from TRBV6-1 and TRBJ1-2; D is unresolved. Trimming left V 3 bases short and J 0 bases short, with 5 bases between. The length of the CDR3 is 13 residues. The germline gives CDR1 MNHNS, CDR2 SASEGT. CDR3 DNA sequence: TGTGCCAGCAGTGAGTCGCCTAACTATGGCTACACCTTC. This sequence encodes CASSESPNYGYTF.

The CDR3: CSVEGLAGVGNEQYF. The CDR3 coding sequence is TGCAGCGTTGAAGGACTAGCGGGGGTGGGTAACGAGCAGTACTTC. This chain connects TRBV29-1 to TRBJ2-7; 12 bases fit TRBD2. Germline trimming cut 1 base from V and 5 bases from J; bases unmatched to any gene: 6. This CDR3 is built from 15 residues. CDR1 is SQVTM and CDR2 is ANQGSEA in the germline V gene.

The chain combines TRBV4-3 with TRBJ2-2; D not certain. CDR1 and CDR2 (germline): LGHNA, YSLEER. V was shortened by 4 bases and J by 3 bases, with 3 bases between the two germline ends. The CDR3 covers 12 residues. The CDR3 nucleotides read TGCGCCAGCAGCCCTTACACCGGGGAGCTGTTTTTT. This codes for CASSPYTGELFF.

V gene TRBV12-5 combines with J gene TRBJ2-3; TRBD1 might be the D (5 bases). V lost 3 bases and J 3 bases, leaving 13 bases between the germline ends. The germline V gene encodes CDR1 LGHNT and CDR2 FRNRAP. The CDR3 loop spans 15 amino acids. The CDR3 nucleotides are TGTGCTAGTGGTTTCCCGCAGGGAAGAACAGATACGCAGTATTTT. It is translated as CASGFPQGRTDTQYF. Full variable domain (outside the CDR3, taken from reference TRBV12-5 and TRBJ2-3): DARVTQTPRHKVTEMGQEVTMRCQPILGHNTVFWYRQTMMQGLELLAYFRNRAPLDDSGMPKDRFSAEMPDATLATLKIQPSEPRDSAVYFCASGFPQGRTDTQYFGPGTRLTVL.

The chain has TRBV6-5 and TRBJ2-5, with 7 bases fitting TRBD1. J gave up 3 bases and V 0 bases, and 1 base lay outside the gene matches. The germline V gene encodes CDR1 MNHEY and CDR2 SVGAGI. The length of the CDR3 is 14 residues. CDR3 amino acids: CASSYSTGKETQYF. The CDR3 DNA sequence: TGTGCCAGCAGTTACTCGACAGGGAAAGAGACCCAGTACTTC.

This clonotype was seen a single time. V gene TRBV19 combines with J gene TRBJ2-5; TRBD1 aligns across 9 bases. The CDR3 loop spans 13 amino acids. Unmatched junction bases numbered 1, after V lost 5 bases and J lost 3 bases. From germline, CDR1 is LNHDA and CDR2 SQIVND (reference sequence). This CDR3 is CASSRTGEETQYF. DNA for the CDR3: TGTGCCAGTAGTCGGACAGGGGAAGAGACCCAGTACTTC.

The CDR3 DNA is TGCGCCAGCAGTACGACAGGACTGAACACTGAAGCTTTCTTT. It translates to CASSTTGLNTEAFF. This chain links TRBV5-1 with TRBJ1-1; D is possibly TRBD1 (6 bases). The V end was cut by 5 bases, the J end by 0 bases, with 11 bases between. Germline assignment: CDR1 SGHRS and CDR2 YFSETQ. The CDR3 is 14 residues long.

This chain links TRBV18 with TRBJ2-7, with D unclear. Trimming took off 0 bases at V and 13 bases at J, with 13 bases between the two ends. The CDR3 consists of 12 residues. Germline V lookup: CDR1 KGHSH, CDR2 LQKENI. The DNA of the CDR3 is TGTGCCAGCTCACCACCCGGAGTGCGCCTCTACTTC. Amino acid sequence: CASSPPGVRLYF.

V usage is TRBV6-5 and J usage is TRBJ2-3; D ambiguous. CDR3 length: 17 residues. Trimming left V 0 bases short and J 0 bases short, with 13 bases between. Germline lookup yields CDR1 MNHEY and CDR2 SVGAGI. CDR3 coding DNA: TGTGCCAGCAGTTACTCGATAACACCGGTCAGCACAGATACGCAGTATTTT. Its protein is CASSYSITPVSTDTQYF.

The chain uses TRBV29-1 and TRBJ2-5; D gene unclear. Deletions cut 3 bases from V and 0 bases from J, with 8 bases between. CDR3 length: 13 amino acids. CDR1 is SQVTM and CDR2 is ANQGSEA in the germline V gene. The CDR3 sequence is CSVEETHQETQYF. CDR3 bases: TGCAGCGTTGAGGAGACACACCAAGAGACCCAGTACTTC.

The chain combines TRBV20-1 with TRBJ1-5; D is possibly TRBD1 (5 bases). The V end was cut by 6 bases, the J end by 3 bases, with 18 bases between. Germline V gene data show CDR1 as DFQATT and CDR2 as SNEGSKA (reference sequence). The CDR3 runs to 15 residues. CDR3 residues: CSAKRGEGNNQPQHF. The CDR3 DNA reads TGCAGTGCCAAACGGGGGGAGGGCAACAATCAGCCCCAGCATTTT.

The V and J genes are TRBV18 and TRBJ1-5; a possible D gene is TRBD1 (6 bases). This CDR3 contains 14 residues. CDR1 KGHSH and CDR2 LQKENI come from the germline V gene. V dropped 5 bases and J dropped 5 bases, with 13 bases sitting between them. The CDR3 reads CASSIGAGDQPQHF. The CDR3 coding sequence is TGTGCCAGCTCAATTGGCGCAGGGGATCAGCCCCAGCATTTT. Using reference TRBV18 and TRBJ1-5 for the parts outside the CDR3, the full variable domain is NAGVMQNPRHLVRRRGQEARLRCSPMKGHSHVYWYRQLPEEGLKFMVYLQKENIIDESGMPKERFSAEFPKEGPSILRIQQVVRGDSAAYFCASSIGAGDQPQHFGDGTRLSIL.

J is TRBJ2-7 and V is TRBV7-2; D is ambiguous. The CDR3 loop spans 13 amino acids. CDR1 is SGHTA, CDR2 FQGNSA, per germline. Trimming took 2 bases from V and 0 from J, leaving 5 bases between them. The CDR3 is CASSLSSSYEQYV. The CDR3 DNA reads TGTGCCAGCAGCTTAAGCAGCTCCTACGAGCAGTACGTC.

A single count supports this clonotype. This rearrangement joins TRBV5-6 to TRBJ1-1; TRBD1 is a possible D gene (5 bases). The CDR3 loop spans 15 amino acids. The germline CDR1 and CDR2 sequences are SGHDT and YYEEEE. V was shortened by 2 bases and J by 3 bases, with 14 bases between the two germline ends. CDR3 region: CASSFWGGRHTEAFF. The CDR3 DNA is TGTGCCAGCAGCTTTTGGGGCGGGCGCCACACTGAAGCTTTCTTT.

The chain links TRBV4-1 to TRBJ1-3; D is uncertain. CDR1 MGHRA and CDR2 YSYEKL come from the germline V gene. This CDR3 region has 15 residues. Between the trimmed V and J ends, which lost 9 bases and 0 bases, there was a span of 15 bases. The CDR3 region has the DNA TGCGCCAGTCGAGATCCGATGAGCTCTGGAAACACCATATATTTT. It translates to CASRDPMSSGNTIYF.

The chain couples TRBV29-1 to TRBJ2-1, with 12 bases that match TRBD2. Per germline, CDR1 SQVTM and CDR2 ANQGSEA. Trimming at V came to 7 bases and at J to 7 bases, leaving 5 bases not matched to a gene. The CDR3 covers 13 residues. The CDR3 bases are TGCAGCGGACTAGCGGGAGAGTGGAATGAGCAGTTCTTC. Protein: CSGLAGEWNEQFF.